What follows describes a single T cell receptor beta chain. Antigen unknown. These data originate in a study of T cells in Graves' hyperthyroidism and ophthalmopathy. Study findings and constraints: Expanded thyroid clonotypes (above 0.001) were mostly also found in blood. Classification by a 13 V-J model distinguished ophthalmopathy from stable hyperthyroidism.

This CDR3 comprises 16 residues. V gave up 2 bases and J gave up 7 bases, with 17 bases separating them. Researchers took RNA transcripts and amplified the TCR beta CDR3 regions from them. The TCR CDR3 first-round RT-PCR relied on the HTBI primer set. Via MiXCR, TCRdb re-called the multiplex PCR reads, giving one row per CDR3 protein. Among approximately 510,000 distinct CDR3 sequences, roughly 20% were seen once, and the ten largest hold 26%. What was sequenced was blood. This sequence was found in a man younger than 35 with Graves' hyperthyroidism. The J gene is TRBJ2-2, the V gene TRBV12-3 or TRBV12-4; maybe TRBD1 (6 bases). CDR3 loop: CASSLTPRGTGGELFF. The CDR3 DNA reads TGTGCCAGCAGTTTAACTCCCAGGGGAACGGGCGGGGAGCTGTTTTTT.